A selection of T cell receptor beta chains follows, all from one sample in a study of T-cell memory formation after mild COVID-19. TCRdb re-called the 5' RACE reads with MiXCR, one entry per CDR3 protein. The sample yields about 400,000 distinct CDR3 sequences, about 16% seen once. The sequenced sample was PBMCs or a T cell subset sorted from them (not recorded which). The receptors were sampled from a man between 18 and 29 years old who had mild COVID-19 (a few samples of this study predate the infection). Cell type and time point are not known. CDR3s include the opening cysteine and the closing phenylalanine or tryptophan. The order of the fields is D gene, J gene, V gene, clone size, CDR3 DNA, CDR3 protein. D genes are given only for firm matches. Some rows mark clone size as missing; the rest say once, few, many or name a class of expanded clone.

D gene: NA
J gene: TRBJ2-5
V gene: TRBV6-6
clone size: few
CDR3 DNA: TGTGCCAGCAGTTACCACAGGGGAGGGTCAGAGACCCAGTACTTC
CDR3 protein: CASSYHRGGSETQYF

D gene: NA
J gene: TRBJ2-2
V gene: TRBV5-1
clone size: NA
CDR3 DNA: TGCGCCAGCAGCTTGAGACTCGAGGGCACCGGGGAGCTGTTTTTT
CDR3 protein: CASSLRLEGTGELFF

D gene: NA
J gene: TRBJ1-6
V gene: TRBV9
clone size: few
CDR3 DNA: TGTGCCAGCAGCGCCGATGACCCCTGGAATTCACCCCTCCACTTT
CDR3 protein: CASSADDPWNSPLHF

D gene: NA
J gene: TRBJ2-6
V gene: TRBV4-1
clone size: NA
CDR3 DNA: TGCGCCAGCAGCCAAGGTAGGATCTCTGGGGCCAACGTCCTGACTTTC
CDR3 protein: CASSQGRISGANVLTF

D gene: NA
J gene: TRBJ2-1
V gene: TRBV3-1
clone size: NA
CDR3 DNA: TGTGCCAGCAGCCCTATCGGACGAGAGCAGTTCTTC
CDR3 protein: CASSPIGREQFF

D gene: NA
J gene: TRBJ1-4
V gene: TRBV3-1
clone size: NA
CDR3 DNA: TGTGCCAGCAGCCAACTGTCATGGGGTGAAAAACTGTTTTTT
CDR3 protein: CASSQLSWGEKLFF

D gene: TRBD1
J gene: TRBJ1-1
V gene: TRBV9
clone size: NA
CDR3 DNA: TGTGCCAGCAGCGCCCTAGGACAGGGAGGCACTGAAGCTTTCTTT
CDR3 protein: CASSALGQGGTEAFF

D gene: TRBD1
J gene: TRBJ1-1
V gene: TRBV12-3/TRBV12-4
clone size: NA
CDR3 DNA: TGTGCCAGCACTACCCCAGGGGGCACTGAAGCTTTCTTT
CDR3 protein: CASTTPGGTEAFF

D gene: NA
J gene: TRBJ2-2
V gene: TRBV19
clone size: few
CDR3 DNA: TGTGCCAGTGGTTCAAGGGCAGGGGTGGCCACCGGGGAGCTGTTTTTT
CDR3 protein: CASGSRAGVATGELFF

D gene: TRBD2
J gene: TRBJ2-3
V gene: TRBV5-1
clone size: NA
CDR3 DNA: TGCGCCAGCAGCCCGGAGCCTAGCGGGGGGCCAGATACGCAGTATTTT
CDR3 protein: CASSPEPSGGPDTQYF

D gene: TRBD1
J gene: TRBJ2-2
V gene: TRBV7-3
clone size: NA
CDR3 DNA: TGTGCCAGCAGCCCCCACGGGACAGACCCCGGGGAGCTGTTTTTT
CDR3 protein: CASSPHGTDPGELFF

D gene: TRBD1
J gene: TRBJ2-7
V gene: TRBV3-1
clone size: few
CDR3 DNA: TGTGCCAGCAGCCAAGGGGGACAGTACTACGAGCAGTACTTC
CDR3 protein: CASSQGGQYYEQYF

D gene: NA
J gene: TRBJ2-1
V gene: TRBV7-2
clone size: NA
CDR3 DNA: TGTGCCAGCAGGAGACGGTTTGGGGAGGATGAGCAGTTCTTC
CDR3 protein: CASRRRFGEDEQFF

D gene: TRBD2
J gene: TRBJ2-1
V gene: TRBV7-3
clone size: few
CDR3 DNA: TGTGCCAGCAGTCTTGGGACTAGCGGGGTGGATGAGCAGTTCTTC
CDR3 protein: CASSLGTSGVDEQFF

D gene: NA
J gene: TRBJ2-7
V gene: TRBV20-1
clone size: NA
CDR3 DNA: TGCAGTGCAACTCCATCATACAAACCCTACGAGCAGTACTTC
CDR3 protein: CSATPSYKPYEQYF

D gene: NA
J gene: TRBJ2-5
V gene: TRBV7-8
clone size: NA
CDR3 DNA: TGTGCCAGCAGGATGGACCCAACATCGGGGGCCGGGGAGACCCAGTACTTC
CDR3 protein: CASRMDPTSGAGETQYF

D gene: NA
J gene: TRBJ1-2
V gene: TRBV28
clone size: NA
CDR3 DNA: TGTGCCAGCAGTCCACCCCACTTGGTAGGAGGCTACACCTTC
CDR3 protein: CASSPPHLVGGYTF

D gene: TRBD2
J gene: TRBJ2-1
V gene: TRBV11-2
clone size: few
CDR3 DNA: TGTGCCAGCAGAAGCGGGGAAGCCTACAATGAGCAGTTCTTC
CDR3 protein: CASRSGEAYNEQFF

D gene: NA
J gene: TRBJ1-2
V gene: TRBV4-1
clone size: once
CDR3 DNA: TGCGCCAGCAGCCGATACCTGGGGGAAGGTATATCTGGCTACACCTTC
CDR3 protein: CASSRYLGEGISGYTF

D gene: NA
J gene: TRBJ2-4
V gene: TRBV28
clone size: NA
CDR3 DNA: TGTGCCAGCAGTACAGGGAACATTCAGTACTTC
CDR3 protein: CASSTGNIQYF

D gene: TRBD1
J gene: TRBJ1-2
V gene: TRBV5-6
clone size: NA
CDR3 DNA: TGTGCCAGCAGCCCGGGGACAGGGGCTTCTTTCCACACCTTC
CDR3 protein: CASSPGTGASFHTF

D gene: NA
J gene: TRBJ1-1
V gene: TRBV12-3/TRBV12-4
clone size: few
CDR3 DNA: TGTGCCAGCCACTACGCGGGGCGGCCGAACACTGAAGCTTTCTTT
CDR3 protein: CASHYAGRPNTEAFF

D gene: TRBD2
J gene: TRBJ2-5
V gene: TRBV20-1
clone size: few
CDR3 DNA: TGCAGTGCTAGCACCAATATAGCGGGGGCCCGGGGAGAGACCCAGTACTTC
CDR3 protein: CSASTNIAGARGETQYF

D gene: NA
J gene: TRBJ1-6
V gene: TRBV12-3/TRBV12-4
clone size: NA
CDR3 DNA: TGTGCCAGCAGTTCCGGGCCCCTGTATTCACCCCTCCACTTT
CDR3 protein: CASSSGPLYSPLHF

D gene: NA
J gene: TRBJ2-1
V gene: TRBV4-1
clone size: NA
CDR3 DNA: TGCGCCAGCAGCCACTACAGGGGTTCGCGCGGGGTAAACGATGAGCAGTTCTTC
CDR3 protein: CASSHYRGSRGVNDEQFF

D gene: NA
J gene: TRBJ2-2
V gene: TRBV13
clone size: NA
CDR3 DNA: TGTGCCAGCAGCTTGGGACACTCGAACACCGGGGAGCTGTTTTTT
CDR3 protein: CASSLGHSNTGELFF

D gene: NA
J gene: TRBJ1-2
V gene: TRBV20-1
clone size: NA
CDR3 DNA: TGCAGTGCTAGCAATGGCTACACCTTC
CDR3 protein: CSASNGYTF

D gene: NA
J gene: TRBJ2-2
V gene: TRBV25-1
clone size: few
CDR3 DNA: TGTGCCAGCAGGCTGGGTTGGACCGGGGAGCTGTTTTTT
CDR3 protein: CASRLGWTGELFF

D gene: TRBD1
J gene: TRBJ1-6
V gene: TRBV7-9
clone size: NA
CDR3 DNA: TGTGCCAGCAGCACAGGGGGGTCCTATAATTCACCCCTCCACTTT
CDR3 protein: CASSTGGSYNSPLHF

D gene: TRBD1
J gene: TRBJ1-2
V gene: TRBV20-1
clone size: few
CDR3 DNA: TGCAGTGCTAGACGGGACAGGGCTGGCTACACCTTC
CDR3 protein: CSARRDRAGYTF

D gene: NA
J gene: TRBJ2-7
V gene: TRBV20-1
clone size: NA
CDR3 DNA: TGCAGTGCTAGGTCTCGGGTCCTCTACTACGAGCAGTACTTC
CDR3 protein: CSARSRVLYYEQYF

D gene: NA
J gene: TRBJ1-5
V gene: TRBV6-2/TRBV6-3
clone size: NA
CDR3 DNA: TGTGCCAGCAGTTACCCAAGGAGCCTCAATCAGCCCCAGCATTTT
CDR3 protein: CASSYPRSLNQPQHF

D gene: NA
J gene: TRBJ2-5
V gene: TRBV20-1
clone size: NA
CDR3 DNA: TGCAGTGCCCCGCTGGAGACCCAGTACTTC
CDR3 protein: CSAPLETQYF

D gene: NA
J gene: TRBJ2-7
V gene: TRBV12-3/TRBV12-4
clone size: NA
CDR3 DNA: TGTGCCAGCAGTTTAGCAGGGGCAGACTACGAGCAGTACTTC
CDR3 protein: CASSLAGADYEQYF

D gene: TRBD1
J gene: TRBJ2-2
V gene: TRBV4-1
clone size: NA
CDR3 DNA: TGCGCCAGCAGCCAACCGACAGGGGCCGGGGAGCTGTTTTTT
CDR3 protein: CASSQPTGAGELFF

D gene: TRBD1
J gene: TRBJ2-3
V gene: TRBV29-1
clone size: NA
CDR3 DNA: TGCAGCGCGGACAGGGGGGTAGATACGCAGTATTTT
CDR3 protein: CSADRGVDTQYF

D gene: NA
J gene: TRBJ1-2
V gene: TRBV7-2
clone size: few
CDR3 DNA: TGTGCCAGCAGCTTGGCCTCCCGTTACCCCTTCTTC
CDR3 protein: CASSLASRYPFF

D gene: TRBD1
J gene: TRBJ1-1
V gene: TRBV5-1
clone size: NA
CDR3 DNA: TGCGCCAGCAGCTCTGGACAGGGGGGTTTTCTCGGCACTGAAGCTTTCTTT
CDR3 protein: CASSSGQGGFLGTEAFF

D gene: NA
J gene: TRBJ2-3
V gene: TRBV5-8
clone size: few
CDR3 DNA: TGTGCCAGCAGCGTTAGAACCCTCACAGATACGCAGTATTTT
CDR3 protein: CASSVRTLTDTQYF

D gene: NA
J gene: TRBJ1-3
V gene: TRBV5-1
clone size: NA
CDR3 DNA: TGCGCCAGCAGCTTGGCTGATAGGACAACTGGAAACACCATATATTTT
CDR3 protein: CASSLADRTTGNTIYF

D gene: TRBD1
J gene: TRBJ2-7
V gene: TRBV5-6
clone size: NA
CDR3 DNA: TGTGCCAGCAGCTTGGCCGGCGGTCAGGGGGCCTACGAGCAGTACTTC
CDR3 protein: CASSLAGGQGAYEQYF

D gene: TRBD2
J gene: TRBJ2-3
V gene: TRBV12-3/TRBV12-4
clone size: NA
CDR3 DNA: TGTGCCAGCAGGCATACTAGCGAAGGCACAGATACGCAGTATTTT
CDR3 protein: CASRHTSEGTDTQYF

D gene: NA
J gene: TRBJ2-3
V gene: TRBV7-9
clone size: NA
CDR3 DNA: TGTGCCAGCAGCGCCCCGAGGGGCCGCACAGATACGCAGTATTTT
CDR3 protein: CASSAPRGRTDTQYF

D gene: NA
J gene: TRBJ2-7
V gene: TRBV7-3
clone size: NA
CDR3 DNA: TGTGCCAGCAGCTTACAACGGTCCGAGCAGTACTTC
CDR3 protein: CASSLQRSEQYF

D gene: NA
J gene: TRBJ1-5
V gene: TRBV7-2
clone size: NA
CDR3 DNA: TGTGCCAGCAGCTTATCAGAGAATCAGCCCCAGCATTTT
CDR3 protein: CASSLSENQPQHF

D gene: TRBD1
J gene: TRBJ2-2
V gene: TRBV10-3
clone size: few
CDR3 DNA: TGTGCCATCACGACAGGGGCGGGCGGGGAGCTGTTTTTT
CDR3 protein: CAITTGAGGELFF